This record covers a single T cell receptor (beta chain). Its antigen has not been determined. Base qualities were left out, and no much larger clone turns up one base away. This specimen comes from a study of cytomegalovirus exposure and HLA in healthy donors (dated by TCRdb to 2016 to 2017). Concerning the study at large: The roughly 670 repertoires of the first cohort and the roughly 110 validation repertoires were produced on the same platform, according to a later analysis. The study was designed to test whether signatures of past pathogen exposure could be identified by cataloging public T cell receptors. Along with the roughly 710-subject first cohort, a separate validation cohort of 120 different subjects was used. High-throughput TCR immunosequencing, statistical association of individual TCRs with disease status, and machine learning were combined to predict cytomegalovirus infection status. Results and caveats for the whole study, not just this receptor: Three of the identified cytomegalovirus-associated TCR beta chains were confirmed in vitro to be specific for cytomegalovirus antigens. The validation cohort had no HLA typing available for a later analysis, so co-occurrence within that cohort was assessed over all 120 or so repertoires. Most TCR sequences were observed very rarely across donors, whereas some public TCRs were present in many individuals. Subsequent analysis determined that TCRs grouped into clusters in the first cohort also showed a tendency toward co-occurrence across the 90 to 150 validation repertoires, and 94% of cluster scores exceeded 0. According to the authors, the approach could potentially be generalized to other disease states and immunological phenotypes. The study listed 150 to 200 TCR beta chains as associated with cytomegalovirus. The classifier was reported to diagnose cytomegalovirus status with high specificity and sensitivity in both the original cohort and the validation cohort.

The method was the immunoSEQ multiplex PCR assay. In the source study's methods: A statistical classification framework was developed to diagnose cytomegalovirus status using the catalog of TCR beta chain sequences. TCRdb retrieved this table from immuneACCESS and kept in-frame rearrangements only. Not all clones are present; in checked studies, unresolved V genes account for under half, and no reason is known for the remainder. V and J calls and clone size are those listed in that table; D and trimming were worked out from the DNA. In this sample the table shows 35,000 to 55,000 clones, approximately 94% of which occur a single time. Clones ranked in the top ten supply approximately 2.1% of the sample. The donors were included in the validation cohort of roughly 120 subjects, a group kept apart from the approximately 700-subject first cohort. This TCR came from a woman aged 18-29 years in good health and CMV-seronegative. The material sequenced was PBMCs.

The CDR3 sequence is CASSLGPSGTYNEQFF. The DNA sequence reads TGTGCCAGCAGCTTAGGTCCTAGCGGGACTTACAATGAGCAGTTCTTC. The sequence joins TRBV7-3 to TRBJ2-1; 9 bases in between match TRBD2. The CDR3, from cysteine to phenylalanine, totals 16 residues. Only the CDR3 DNA stays, 48 bases, in frame from base 1. Trimming takes 2 bases off V and 4 bases off J; junction bases not matched to a gene: 6. CDR1 and CDR2 are drawn from the germline V gene: SGHTA, FQGTGA.